A single sample gave rise to the 10 T cell receptor beta chains below, sequenced in a study of T-cell memory formation after mild COVID-19 (dated by TCRdb to 2020 to 2022). The library was generated by 5' RACE. Sequencing relied on an Illumina NovaSeq 6000. Using fastp trimming at Q25 and MiXCR clonotype assembly, TCRdb reanalyzed the public sequencing data and kept in-frame beta chains. Rows with one shared CDR3 protein collapse into an entry with the most common genes and DNA. The sample data list 380,000 or so distinct CDR3 sequences, and approximately 15% of these were observed just once. The biggest ten clones account for under 25% of the sample. The sample consisted of PBMCs or a T cell subset sorted from them (not recorded which). The source is a young man who had mild COVID-19 (a few samples of this study predate the infection). The sample titles of this study are shuffled in the database, so cell type and time point are left out; the donor was told from shared clones.

This clonotype turned up a few times. V usage is TRBV24-1 and J usage is TRBJ2-3, with D possibly matching TRBD2 (6 bases). Germline V lookup: CDR1 KGHDR, CDR2 SFDVKD. V was trimmed by 2 bases and J by 0 bases, leaving 8 bases between them. The CDR3 sequence is 15 residues long. CDR3 sequence: CATSDWRDSTDTQYF. The CDR3 DNA reads TGTGCCACCAGTGATTGGAGGGATAGCACAGATACGCAGTATTTT.

The chain employs TRBV3-1 and TRBJ2-3, with 8 bases fitting TRBD2. The length of the CDR3 is 19 residues. J gave up 2 bases and V 0 bases, and 13 bases lay outside the gene matches. Looked up from germline, CDR1 is LGHDT and CDR2 is YNNKEL (reference sequence). The DNA for the CDR3 is TGTGCCAGCAGCCAAGATAACAGAAAGCGGGGGATCTCCACAGATACGCAGTATTTT. Translating gives CASSQDNRKRGISTDTQYF.

V gene TRBV11-2 combines with J gene TRBJ1-5; maybe TRBD1 (5 bases). The CDR3 is 15 amino acids. With 0 bases removed from V and 2 bases from J, the gap between germline ends came to 8 bases. Germline-derived CDR1 and CDR2 are SGHAT and FQNNGV. CDR3 in DNA: TGTGCCAGCAGCTTAGATCGGGGGGGCAATCAGCCCCAGCATTTT. Protein: CASSLDRGGNQPQHF.

The V call is TRBV7-2, the J call TRBJ2-5; TRBD2 might be the D (6 bases). CDR1 and CDR2 (germline): SGHTA, FQGNSA. The germline V and J ends were trimmed by 5 bases and 3 bases, with 13 bases remaining between them. This CDR3 contains 14 residues. DNA for the CDR3: TGTGCCAGCAGCCCTCTGGCGGGGAAAGAGACCCAGTACTTC. It encodes CASSPLAGKETQYF.

V gene TRBV6-5 combines with J gene TRBJ2-3; 9 bases line up with TRBD1. Germline V lookup: CDR1 MNHEY, CDR2 SVGAGI. The V gene end was trimmed by 6 bases and the J gene end by 3 bases; junction bases not matched to a gene: 4. The CDR3 sequence is 14 residues long. The CDR3 here is CASRYDRGTDTQYF. DNA of the CDR3: TGTGCCAGCAGATATGACAGGGGGACAGATACGCAGTATTTT.

V gene TRBV12-3 or TRBV12-4 combines with J gene TRBJ1-6, with D unclear. The CDR3 is 14 residues long. Trimming removed 6 bases from V and 10 bases from J, with 16 bases in between. CDR3 sequence (DNA): TGTGCCAGCAGCCTAAGAAGTAAAGGGTCACCCCTCCACTTT. Residues: CASSLRSKGSPLHF.

This clonotype was observed a few times. The chain combines TRBV7-9 with TRBJ2-7, with D hard to call. Trimming shortened V by 1 base and J by 2 bases, and 21 bases separated the two germline ends. This CDR3 is built from 18 residues. Germline CDR1 is SEHNR and CDR2 is FQNEAQ (reference sequence). CDR3 amino acids: CASSLVVWIPTYAYEQYV. The CDR3, as DNA: TGTGCCAGCAGCTTAGTCGTCTGGATCCCGACCTACGCCTACGAGCAGTACGTC.

This clonotype was observed many times. V usage is TRBV12-3 or TRBV12-4 and J usage is TRBJ2-7; no definite D call. The CDR3 consists of 11 residues. Between the trimmed V and J ends, which lost 6 bases and 3 bases, there was a span of 6 bases. The CDR3 nucleotides are TGTGCCAGCAGCGGCCGCTACGAGCAGTACTTC. Encoded protein: CASSGRYEQYF.

The gene calls are TRBV18 and TRBJ2-7; D perhaps matches TRBD1 (5 bases). Trimming took off 3 bases at V and 5 bases at J, with 11 bases between the two ends. The CDR3 length is 13 residues. Looked up from germline, CDR1 is KGHSH and CDR2 is LQKENI. This CDR3 reads CASSPGQLNEQYV. CDR3 bases: TGTGCCAGCTCACCGGGGCAGCTAAACGAGCAGTACGTC.

The V call is TRBV7-2, the J call TRBJ1-4; unclear D gene. V dropped 6 bases and J dropped 4 bases, with 15 bases sitting between them. This CDR3 comprises 15 residues. Germline V gives CDR1 SGHTA, CDR2 FQGNSA. In nucleotides, the CDR3 is TGTGCCAGCAGTTTTGGGCGGTACCTTAATGAAAAACTGTTTTTT. It codes for CASSFGRYLNEKLFF.